Included here is one TCR beta chain sequence, with context. The antigen is not known. Every sampled donor was Caucasian and healthy. A universal primer site was created by template switching, with the cDNA bearing unique molecular identifiers. One entry per CDR3 protein results from TCRdb running MiXCR on the 5' RACE reads. This sample has some 570,000 distinct CDR3 sequences, with 20% to 25% found just once. This sample is part of a study of identical twins. Study-level results: Alpha sequences that were out-of-frame and twin-shared showed an excess of low generation probability.

V shed 7 bases and J shed 9 bases, with 22 bases lying between them. The CDR3 sequence is 16 residues long. The germline gives CDR1 MNHNS, CDR2 SASEGT. These data also formed part of another study, on yellow fever vaccine responses in identical twins.

The chain couples TRBV6-1 to TRBJ1-6, with a tentative D call TRBD1 (5 bases). The receptor was derived from a woman under 30 in good health. The sample taken for sequencing was CD4+ T cells sorted from blood. CDR3 sequence (DNA): TGTGCCAGCACATCCGTTTGGGGGATTCAAACTTCACCCCTCCACTTT. It translates to CASTSVWGIQTSPLHF.